This TCR beta chain was profiled in a study of blood T cell repertoires in COVID-19 (dated by TCRdb to the early 2020s). About the full investigation: Collaborator samples came from the United States, Italy and Spain and covered acute and convalescent phases of COVID-19. The prospective study material was composed of cDNA or gDNA derived from T cells, B-cell-depleted T cells, or PBMCs. Deeply sampled blood TCRbeta repertoires from subjects exposed to, actively infected with, or recovered from COVID-19 were included in the dataset. The repertoires were made available in a free public database intended to serve as a resource for research on the immune response to SARS-CoV-2. Samples were obtained from the ongoing ImmuneRACE study (first 160 participants) and from over 1,000 subjects provided by 6 global collaborators. Sample metadata almost always included a de-identified subject ID, COVID-19 status, age in years and sex. HLA class I and class II types, where available, came from metadata supplied by the sample provider rather than from assay-based typing. Summary of the overall study and its limitations: How much clinical and demographic metadata was included differed by source and by participant, and the metadata was provided uncurated.

Whole blood was collected in K2EDTA tubes by collaborating institutions according to the institutions' own protocols. For TCRbeta analysis, collaborator samples were shipped as frozen whole blood, as isolated PBMCs, or as DNA extracted from either sample type. After removal of 3 bases from V and 7 bases from J, the junction retains 1 base not matched to a gene. The CDR3, from cysteine to phenylalanine, totals 13 residues. Left in the record is the CDR3 DNA by itself, 39 bases read in frame from the first base. The germline V gene sets CDR1 to SGHRS and CDR2 to YFSETQ. Concerning this clone itself: Which antigen it targets is not known. No much larger clone exists at a distance of one base, and base qualities are not known.

TCRbeta CDR3 regions were amplified from genomic DNA using the immunoSEQ Assay, a bias-controlled multiplex PCR. Processing in the source paper ran as follows. Within the assay, amplification of reference gene primers was used to estimate how many nucleated cells each sample contained. To quantify the absolute abundance of each unique TCRbeta CDR3 rearrangement, sequence reads were collapsed and filtered. For each sample, productive Simpson clonality was calculated by taking the square root of Simpson's diversity index across productive rearrangements. Drawn from immuneACCESS, this table holds only the in-frame rearrangements with V and J called that TCRdb kept. Clones are partly lost; checked studies trace under half to an unresolved V gene and leave the rest unexplained. The V and J calls and the clone size are those of that table, but D and trimming were determined from the DNA. This sample holds some 96,000 clones; approximately 91% were observed only once. The ten largest clonotypes hold approximately 2% of the sample.

This clonotype was obtained from a man in his fifties with active COVID-19. The V and J segments used are TRBV5-1 and TRBJ1-6, with 7 middle bases fitting TRBD1. The sample taken for sequencing was peripheral blood. The CDR3 region reads CASSWDRNSPLHF. Here is the DNA: TGCGCCAGCAGCTGGGACAGAAATTCACCCCTCCACTTT.